This TCR beta chain was recorded in a study of T cells in Graves' hyperthyroidism and ophthalmopathy. Study outcomes and limitations: In validation, the model predicted ophthalmopathy. These predictions came a median approximately 6.5 months before onset. Within blood appeared most thyroid clonotypes that had expanded above 0.001.

TCR beta CDR3 regions were amplified from RNA. The HTBI primer set was used in a first-round RT-PCR of the TCR CDR3. MiXCR, run by TCRdb on the multiplex PCR reads, gives a single entry per CDR3 protein. The profile covers about 260,000 distinct CDR3 sequences, with approximately 23% appearing a single time and around 60% taken by the ten largest. Per the germline V gene, CDR1 is SGHRS and CDR2 is YFSETQ. The CDR3 loop spans 12 amino acids. Comments on this clonotype: Its specificity is unknown. Compared with germline, one end of the junction differs, possibly owing to a read error.

The genes are TRBV5-1 and TRBJ2-1; unclear D gene. Material for sequencing was blood. The TCR comes from a man younger than 45 with Graves' ophthalmopathy. CDR3 region: CASSEPYNEQSF. As DNA, the CDR3 is TGCGCCAGCAGTGAGCCCTACAATGAGCAGTCCTTC.